These 4 T cell receptor beta chains were all obtained from the same sample, sequenced in a study of blood T cell repertoires in COVID-19. TCRdb's copy holds only in-frame clones and misses some; the assay was immunoSEQ multiplex PCR. The sample contains approximately 290,000 clones, roughly 80% of which appear only once. The sample comprised peripheral blood. These receptor sequences come from a person aged 65-85 years with COVID-19, enrolled during active disease.

V gene TRBV7-2 combines with J gene TRBJ2-3; possible D gene TRBD1, 5 bases. Germline CDR1 reads SGHTA; CDR2 reads FQGNSA. The CDR3 is made up of 16 amino acids. The V end was cut by 4 bases, the J end by 1 base, with 15 bases between. The CDR3 DNA sequence: TGTGCCAGCAGCTCACAGGTCCCCGCGGGCACAGATACGCAGTATTTT. This gives the protein CASSSQVPAGTDTQYF.

This clone came up a few times. V is TRBV25-1 and J is TRBJ1-1; TRBD1 might be the D (5 bases). The CDR3 length is 12 residues. The V gene lost 1 base and the J gene lost 6 bases, with 6 bases spanning the gap. From germline, CDR1 is MGHDK and CDR2 SYGVNS. Here the CDR3 reads CASSELGAEAFF. The DNA of the CDR3 is TGTGCCAGCAGTGAATTAGGGGCTGAAGCTTTCTTT.

The genes are TRBV15 and TRBJ2-3; 7 nucleotides agree with TRBD2. CDR3 length: 15 amino acids. The V and J ends lost 0 bases and 6 bases, in that order; junction bases with no gene match: 6. Germline loops: CDR1 LNHNV, CDR2 YYDKDF (reference sequence). CDR3 coding DNA: TGTGCCACCAGCAGAGACCTGGGGGGGGACGATACGCAGTATTTT. Translation: CATSRDLGGDDTQYF. The whole variable domain, remainder taken from reference TRBV15 and TRBJ2-3, is DAMVIQNPRYQVTQFGKPVTLSCSQTLNHNVMYWYQQKSSQAPKLLFHYYDKDFNNEADTPDNFQSRRPNTSFCFLDIRSPGLGDTAMYLCATSRDLGGDDTQYFGPGTRLTVL.

The chain uses TRBV7-2 and TRBJ2-5; D is ambiguous. V lost 1 base and J lost 5, with 5 bases in between. Germline CDR1 and CDR2: SGHTA and FQGNSA. The CDR3 contains 12 residues. As DNA, the CDR3 is TGTGCCAGCAGCTTAGGACACGAGACCCAGTACTTC. It yields the protein CASSLGHETQYF.